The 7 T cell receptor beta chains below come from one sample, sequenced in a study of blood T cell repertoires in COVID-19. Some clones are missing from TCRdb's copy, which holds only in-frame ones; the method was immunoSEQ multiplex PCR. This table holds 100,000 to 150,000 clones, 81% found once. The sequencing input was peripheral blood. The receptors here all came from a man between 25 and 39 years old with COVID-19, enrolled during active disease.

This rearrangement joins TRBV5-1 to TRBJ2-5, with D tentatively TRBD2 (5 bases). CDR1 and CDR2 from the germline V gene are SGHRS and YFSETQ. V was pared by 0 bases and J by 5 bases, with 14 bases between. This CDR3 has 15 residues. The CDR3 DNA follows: TGCGCCAGCAGCTTGGTAAGGGCCACGGGGGAGACCCAGTACTTC. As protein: CASSLVRATGETQYF.

CDR3 sequence reads: CASSYSGTSGYEQYF. The CDR3 nucleotides are TGTGCCAGCAGTTACTCCGGGACTAGCGGCTACGAGCAGTACTTC. The chain links TRBV6-5 to TRBJ2-7; 11 bases agree with TRBD2. CDR1 MNHEY and CDR2 SVGAGI come from the germline V gene. J lost 3 bases, V lost 0 bases, and 1 base had no gene match. The CDR3 sequence is 15 residues long.

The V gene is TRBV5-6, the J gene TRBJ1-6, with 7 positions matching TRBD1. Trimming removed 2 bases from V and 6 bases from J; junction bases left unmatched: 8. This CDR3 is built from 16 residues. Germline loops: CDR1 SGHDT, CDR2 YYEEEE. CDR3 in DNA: TGTGCCAGCAGCTTTTTTAGGGCAGGGGGTAATTCACCCCTCCACTTT. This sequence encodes CASSFFRAGGNSPLHF.

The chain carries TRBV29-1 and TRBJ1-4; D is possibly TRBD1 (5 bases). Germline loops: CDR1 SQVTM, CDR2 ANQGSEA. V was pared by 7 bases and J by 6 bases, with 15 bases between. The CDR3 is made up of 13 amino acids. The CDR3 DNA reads TGCAGCGCCGTACCGGGAGGGGATGAAAAACTGTTTTTT. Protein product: CSAVPGGDEKLFF.

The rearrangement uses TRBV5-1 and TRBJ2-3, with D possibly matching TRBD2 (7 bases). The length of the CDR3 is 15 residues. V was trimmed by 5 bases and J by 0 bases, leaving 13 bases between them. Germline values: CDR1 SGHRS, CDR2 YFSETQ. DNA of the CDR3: TGCGCCAGCAGAGGGGGGGTCCCCAGCACAGATACGCAGTATTTT. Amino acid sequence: CASRGGVPSTDTQYF.

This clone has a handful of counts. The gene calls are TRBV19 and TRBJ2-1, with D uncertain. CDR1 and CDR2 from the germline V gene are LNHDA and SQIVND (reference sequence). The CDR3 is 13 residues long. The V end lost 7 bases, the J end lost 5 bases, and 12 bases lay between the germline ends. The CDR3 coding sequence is TGTGCCAGTAAAACACCAGGAAACAATGAGCAGTTCTTC. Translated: CASKTPGNNEQFF.

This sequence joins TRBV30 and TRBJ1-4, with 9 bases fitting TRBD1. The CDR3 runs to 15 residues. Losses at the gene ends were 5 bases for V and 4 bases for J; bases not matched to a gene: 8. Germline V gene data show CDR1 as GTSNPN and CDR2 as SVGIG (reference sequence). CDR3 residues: CAWGSGQGFNEKLFF. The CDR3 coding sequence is TGTGCCTGGGGGTCAGGACAGGGGTTTAATGAAAAACTGTTTTTT.